The 18 T cell receptor beta chains in this list originate from one sample, sequenced in a study of blood T cell repertoires in COVID-19. Assay: immunoSEQ multiplex PCR; the TCRdb copy retains only in-frame clones and omits some. The sample lists about 240,000 clones; about four fifths were seen once. Sequencing was done on a sample of peripheral blood. These receptors were taken from a man under 40 who had recovered from COVID-19.

The chain links TRBV11-1 to TRBJ2-1, with 7 bases matching TRBD1. V gave up 7 bases and J gave up 2 bases; unmatched junction bases: 5. Germline V lookup: CDR1 SGHAT, CDR2 FQDESV (reference sequence). CDR3 length: 14 amino acids. For the CDR3, the DNA is TGTGCCAGCACCTCCGGGACAGCCTACAATGAGCAGTTCTTC. The encoded protein is CASTSGTAYNEQFF.

A remark on this clone: At the DNA level, this CDR3 is encoded by other sequences in the same sample as well. V gene TRBV2 combines with J gene TRBJ1-5, with 9 bases fitting TRBD1. The V and J ends lost 9 bases and 2 bases, in that order; junction bases with no gene match: 2. CDR3 size: 13 residues. The V gene's germline CDR1 is SNHLY and CDR2 FYNNEI. CDR3 sequence reads: CASRDRGNQPQHF. CDR3 coding DNA: TGTGCCAGTCGGGACAGGGGCAATCAGCCCCAGCATTTT.

This clone was detected only a few times. V gene TRBV4-1 combines with J gene TRBJ2-3; 8 bases are shared with TRBD1. This CDR3 has 15 amino acids. Per the germline V gene, CDR1 is MGHRA and CDR2 is YSYEKL. V shed 4 bases and J 3 bases; nucleotides not matched to a gene: 6. CDR3 residues: CASSPGQGWTDTQYF. The CDR3 DNA is TGCGCCAGCAGCCCCGGACAGGGATGGACAGATACGCAGTATTTT.

V usage is TRBV30 and J usage is TRBJ1-1; D perhaps matches TRBD1 (5 bases). This CDR3 has 10 amino acids. The ends were cut back, 5 bases at V and 11 bases at J, with 12 bases in the middle. The germline gives CDR1 GTSNPN, CDR2 SVGIG (reference sequence). This CDR3 is CAWGREGAFF. DNA of the CDR3: TGTGCCTGGGGGAGGGAGGGGGCTTTCTTT.

The chain carries TRBV2 and TRBJ2-3, with 7 positions matching TRBD2. The CDR3 covers 11 residues. V lost 3 bases and J lost 10; bases outside the gene matches: 1. CDR1 and CDR2 from the germline V gene are SNHLY and FYNNEI. CDR3 sequence (DNA): TGTGCCAGCAGTGACCTAGCGGCGCAGTATTTT. As protein: CASSDLAAQYF.

The J gene is TRBJ1-1, the V gene TRBV6-2 or TRBV6-3, with TRBD1 matching 7 bases. Germline V gene data show CDR1 as MNHEY and CDR2 as SVGEGT. V shed 5 bases and J 11 bases; nucleotides not matched to a gene: 14. The CDR3 consists of 14 residues. CDR3 loop: CASSTPTGIRAAFF. The CDR3 DNA reads as TGTGCCAGCAGTACCCCGACAGGGATAAGAGCCGCTTTCTTT.

A single count supports this clone. The rearrangement links TRBV27 to TRBJ1-4; TRBD1 matches 7 bases. Germline V gene lookup returns CDR1 MNHEY and CDR2 SMNVEV (reference sequence). Trimming at V came to 4 bases and at J to 3 bases, leaving 5 bases not matched to a gene. This CDR3 comprises 15 residues. CDR3 sequence reads: CASSSRQGPNEKLFF. The CDR3 nucleotides are TGTGCCAGCAGTTCCCGACAGGGACCTAATGAAAAACTGTTTTTT. The complete variable domain, with remaining parts taken from reference TRBV27 and TRBJ1-4, reads EAQVTQNPRYLITVTGKKLTVTCSQNMNHEYMSWYRQDPGLGLRQIYYSMNVEVTDKGDVPEGYKVSRKEKRNFPLILESPSPNQTSLYFCASSSRQGPNEKLFFGSGTQLSVL.

The V and J genes are TRBV4-1 and TRBJ1-2; 7 bases line up with TRBD1. The CDR3 is 15 residues long. The trim removed 4 bases at V and 4 bases at J, leaving 9 bases unmatched. Germline assignment: CDR1 MGHRA and CDR2 YSYEKL. Here the CDR3 reads CASSPRTGTAYGYTF. As DNA, the CDR3 is TGCGCCAGCAGCCCCCGCACCGGGACAGCCTATGGCTACACCTTC.

The CDR3 region has the DNA TGTGCCAGCAGTTACTCCGCGGGGATAGATGGCTACACCTTC. This codes for CASSYSAGIDGYTF. The chain couples TRBV6-5 to TRBJ1-2, with unresolved D. With 0 bases removed from V and 6 bases from J, the gap between germline ends came to 11 bases. The CDR3 has 14 residues. CDR1 is MNHEY, CDR2 SVGAGI, per germline.

The chain has TRBV6-6 and TRBJ2-7, with D unclear. Germline V CDR1 and CDR2: MNHNY, SVGAGI (reference sequence). The CDR3 covers 13 residues. Trimming pared 2 bases from V and 5 bases from J, leaving 10 bases between. The CDR3 DNA reads TGTGCCAGCAGTTACGGGCAGATAGACGAGCAGTACGTC. Protein sequence: CASSYGQIDEQYV.

V gene TRBV5-1 combines with J gene TRBJ1-2, with D perhaps matching TRBD1 (6 bases). Germline V gives CDR1 SGHRS, CDR2 YFSETQ. Trimming cost V 3 bases and J 3 bases, with 9 bases left between them. The CDR3 contains 13 residues. This chain's CDR3 is CASSSGEHYGYTF. CDR3 coding DNA: TGCGCCAGCAGCTCAGGGGAGCACTATGGCTACACCTTC.

V usage is TRBV10-2 and J usage is TRBJ2-5, with 7 bases that match TRBD1. The V gene end was trimmed by 3 bases and the J gene end by 3 bases; junction bases not matched to a gene: 1. This CDR3 comprises 13 residues. The germline CDR1 and CDR2 sequences are WSHSY and SAAADI. The CDR3 nucleotides are TGCGCCAGCAGTGATGGGACAGAAGAGACCCAGTACTTC. This translates into CASSDGTEETQYF.

The chain uses TRBV2 and TRBJ1-6, with 7 bases that match TRBD1. Germline lookup yields CDR1 SNHLY and CDR2 FYNNEI. This CDR3 region has 16 residues. Germline trimming cut 7 bases from V and 3 bases from J; bases unmatched to any gene: 9. This CDR3 is CASNDPDRVYNSPLHF. The DNA for the CDR3 is TGTGCCAGCAACGATCCCGACAGGGTCTATAATTCACCCCTCCACTTT.

This rearrangement joins TRBV18 to TRBJ2-2; D unclear. Trimming took 0 bases from V and 4 from J, leaving 6 bases between them. Germline loops: CDR1 KGHSH, CDR2 LQKENI. This CDR3 has 14 residues. The CDR3 DNA reads TGTGCCAGCTCACCACCGGGCCCCACCGGGGAGCTGTTTTTT. This translates into CASSPPGPTGELFF.

A few counts support this clone. This chain connects TRBV3-1 (or the pseudogene TRBV3-2) to TRBJ2-3; unclear D gene. The V gene lost 0 bases and the J gene lost 4 bases, with 8 bases spanning the gap. CDR1 and CDR2 from the germline V gene are LGHDT and YNNKEL (reference sequence). This CDR3 has 14 amino acids. Here the CDR3 DNA reads TGTGCCAGCAGCCAAGATAGCAGTTCAGATACGCAGTATTTT. Amino acid sequence: CASSQDSSSDTQYF.

This clone was detected only a few times. The V gene is TRBV11-2, the J gene TRBJ1-5; a possible D gene is TRBD1 (5 bases). This CDR3 is 12 amino acids long. The V gene lost 5 bases and the J gene lost 11 bases, with 13 bases spanning the gap. The germline gives CDR1 SGHAT, CDR2 FQNNGV. CDR3 bases: TGTGCCAGCAGCCCAGCCGGGGGTGCCCAGCATTTT. Translated: CASSPAGGAQHF. Looking up the rest from reference TRBV11-2 and TRBJ1-5 gives the full variable domain: EAGVAQSPRYKIIEKRQSVAFWCNPISGHATLYWYQQILGQGPKLLIQFQNNGVVDDSQLPKDRFSAERLKGVDSTLKIQPAKLEDSAVYLCASSPAGGAQHFGDGTRLSIL.

This clone has just one count. DNA of the CDR3: TGTGCCAGCAGCTTCCCCTTCAATTCACCCCTCCACTTT. This translates into CASSFPFNSPLHF. The chain has TRBV7-2 and TRBJ1-6; no definite D call. This CDR3 contains 13 residues. The V gene's germline CDR1 is SGHTA and CDR2 FQGNSA. V lost 3 bases and J 7 bases, leaving 7 bases between the germline ends. Full variable domain (missing parts from reference TRBV7-2 and TRBJ1-6): GAGVSQSPSNKVTEKGKDVELRCDPISGHTALYWYRQSLGQGLEFLIYFQGNSAPDKSGLPSDRFSAERTGGSVSTLTIQRTQQEDSAVYLCASSFPFNSPLHFGNGTRLTVT.

The chain combines TRBV7-9 with TRBJ2-7, with D unclear. The germline V and J ends were trimmed by 2 bases and 5 bases, with 7 bases remaining between them. CDR1 SEHNR and CDR2 FQNEAQ come from the germline V gene (reference sequence). The CDR3 consists of 12 residues. In nucleotides, the CDR3 is TGTGCCAGCAGCTTAACGGTTAACGAGCAGTACTTC. Amino acid sequence: CASSLTVNEQYF.